This T cell receptor (beta chain) comes out of a study of blood T cell repertoires in COVID-19. About the study: Sites in the United States, Italy and Spain provided acute and convalescent COVID-19 samples. From T cells, B-cell-depleted T cells, or PBMCs came the material, which was cDNA or gDNA.

Trimming took off 0 bases at V and 6 bases at J, with 17 bases between the two ends. The length of the CDR3 is 17 residues. Germline values: CDR1 LGHDT, CDR2 YNNKEL (reference sequence). Per the original methods: Quantification of nucleated cells was approximated via reference gene primer amplification. Here immunoSEQ multiplex PCR was the method, and the copy in TCRdb shows in-frame clones only, minus some. Clone size and V and J calls were adopted from that table, with D and trimming inferred from the DNA. The repertoire includes approximately 310,000 clones, over 75% of them detected once, and around 8% sits in the top ten.

Sequencing input: peripheral blood. The TCR originated in a woman in her forties or fifties who had recovered from COVID-19. The chain links TRBV3-1 (or the pseudogene TRBV3-2) to TRBJ2-2; a weak D match, TRBD1 (5 bases). The CDR3 nucleotides are TGTGCCAGCAGCCAAGATTGGGGCAGGGATCTCGCCGGGGAGCTGTTTTTT. Translated: CASSQDWGRDLAGELFF.